This is a list of T cell receptor beta chains from one sample in a study of CD8 T cells in ankylosing spondylitis. TCRdb re-called the 5' RACE reads through MiXCR, storing one row per CDR3 protein. The sample lists 250,000 to 400,000 distinct CDR3 sequences, around 10% occurring once. Sample: blood, either unsorted or a sorted T cell fraction (not recorded which). These receptors were obtained from a female donor with ankylosing spondylitis or in good health (not recorded which). The CDR3 runs from the conserved cysteine through the conserved F or W. D genes are given only for firm matches. For some rows the clone size is stated as once, few or many, or as a class when expanded; others skip it.

CDR3: CASSPDQFAQYF
DNA: TGTGCCAGCTCACCAGACCAGTTTGCGCAGTACTTC
V: TRBV18
size: NA
D: NA
J: TRBJ2-7

CDR3: CASSYYADEQYF
DNA: TGTGCCAGCAGCTATTACGCGGACGAGCAGTACTTC
V: TRBV7-9
size: many
D: NA
J: TRBJ2-7

CDR3: CASSLALRLAGVNEQFF
DNA: TGTGCCAGCAGTTTAGCCCTGAGACTAGCGGGAGTCAATGAGCAGTTCTTC
V: TRBV12-3/TRBV12-4
size: many
D: TRBD2
J: TRBJ2-1

CDR3: CASSLQGAGANVLTF
DNA: TGTGCCAGCAGTTTACAGGGGGCTGGGGCCAACGTCCTGACTTTC
V: TRBV25-1
size: many
D: TRBD1
J: TRBJ2-6

CDR3: CASSPISGTGETQYF
DNA: TGTGCCAGCTCACCAATCTCAGGGACGGGAGAGACCCAGTACTTC
V: TRBV18
size: few
D: NA
J: TRBJ2-5

CDR3: CASSLSRFLTDTQYF
DNA: TGCGCCAGCAGCTTGTCACGATTCCTCACAGATACGCAGTATTTT
V: TRBV5-1
size: few
D: NA
J: TRBJ2-3

CDR3: CASNSGVTDTQYF
DNA: TGTGCCAGCAACTCGGGCGTCACAGATACGCAGTATTTT
V: TRBV19
size: many
D: NA
J: TRBJ2-3

CDR3: CASSSSPGTNTEAFF
DNA: TGCGCCAGCAGCTCCTCTCCCGGGACGAACACTGAAGCTTTCTTT
V: TRBV5-1
size: many
D: NA
J: TRBJ1-1

CDR3: CASSQRTGAKTEAFF
DNA: TGTGCCAGCAGCCAACGGACAGGGGCTAAAACTGAAGCTTTCTTT
V: TRBV7-2
size: NA
D: TRBD1
J: TRBJ1-1

CDR3: CAWSPSGYYTEAFF
DNA: TGTGCCTGGAGTCCCTCAGGGTACTATACTGAAGCTTTCTTT
V: TRBV30
size: many
D: NA
J: TRBJ1-1

CDR3: CASSTGTYYEQYF
DNA: TGTGCCAGCAGCACGGGGACCTACTACGAGCAGTACTTC
V: TRBV12-3/TRBV12-4
size: many
D: NA
J: TRBJ2-7

CDR3: CASSFKRNQETQYF
DNA: TGTGCCAGCAGCTTTAAGCGAAACCAAGAGACCCAGTACTTC
V: TRBV11-2
size: many
D: NA
J: TRBJ2-5

CDR3: CASRQRVGPTEAFF
DNA: TGTGCCAGCAGGCAAAGGGTGGGGCCAACTGAAGCTTTCTTT
V: TRBV6-1
size: few
D: NA
J: TRBJ1-1

CDR3: CSARGPGGNEQFF
DNA: TGCAGTGCGAGAGGTCCGGGGGGCAATGAGCAGTTCTTC
V: TRBV20-1
size: many
D: TRBD2
J: TRBJ2-1

CDR3: CASSLVGGLGYTF
DNA: TGTGCCAGCAGTTTAGTGGGGGGATTAGGCTACACCTTC
V: TRBV28
size: many
D: NA
J: TRBJ1-2

CDR3: CASSLDTGAETQYF
DNA: TGTGCCAGCAGCTTAGATACGGGGGCAGAGACCCAGTACTTC
V: TRBV7-6
size: many
D: NA
J: TRBJ2-5

CDR3: CASSESGLTGASGEQYF
DNA: TGCGCCAGCAGTGAGTCGGGGTTGACAGGCGCAAGCGGCGAGCAGTACTTC
V: TRBV10-1
size: few
D: NA
J: TRBJ2-7

CDR3: CATSVQGYGANVLTF
DNA: TGTGCCACCAGCGTCCAGGGATACGGGGCCAACGTCCTGACTTTC
V: TRBV3-1
size: once
D: NA
J: TRBJ2-6

CDR3: CASSSGGRSYEQYF
DNA: TGCGCCAGCAGTAGTGGCGGGAGGAGCTACGAGCAGTACTTC
V: TRBV5-1
size: many
D: TRBD2
J: TRBJ2-7

CDR3: CASSYSPAAFNYGYTF
DNA: TGTGCCAGCAGTTACTCGCCGGCGGCCTTCAACTATGGCTACACCTTC
V: TRBV6-5
size: many
D: NA
J: TRBJ1-2

CDR3: CASSLAGDRGATGELFF
DNA: TGCGCCAGCAGCTTGGCCGGAGACAGGGGTGCCACCGGGGAGCTGTTTTTT
V: TRBV5-1
size: many
D: TRBD1
J: TRBJ2-2

CDR3: CSASPPGRHISPLHF
DNA: TGCAGTGCTAGCCCGCCGGGGAGACACATTTCACCCCTCCACTTT
V: TRBV20-1
size: NA
D: NA
J: TRBJ1-6

CDR3: CASSLDPGASYEQYF
DNA: TGTGCCAGCAGCTTGGATCCTGGGGCCTCCTACGAGCAGTACTTC
V: TRBV5-5
size: few
D: NA
J: TRBJ2-7

CDR3: CASSLRPTGRDYNEQFF
DNA: TGCGCCAGCAGCTTGCGCCCGACAGGTAGGGATTACAATGAGCAGTTCTTC
V: TRBV5-1
size: many
D: NA
J: TRBJ2-1

CDR3: CATRESGNHQPQHF
DNA: TGTGCCACCCGGGAATCGGGGAATCATCAGCCCCAGCATTTT
V: TRBV10-3
size: NA
D: NA
J: TRBJ1-5

CDR3: CASSPLSGSKSSYNSPLHF
DNA: TGTGCCAGCAGCCCACTGTCGGGGTCGAAGAGCTCCTATAATTCACCCCTCCACTTT
V: TRBV5-6
size: many
D: NA
J: TRBJ1-6

CDR3: CASSFTGSNQPQHF
DNA: TGTGCCAGCAGTTTCACAGGGAGCAATCAGCCCCAGCATTTT
V: TRBV12-3/TRBV12-4
size: many
D: NA
J: TRBJ1-5

CDR3: CASSLAGSGEKLFF
DNA: TGTGCCAGCAGCTTAGCGGGGTCGGGCGAAAAACTGTTTTTT
V: TRBV7-9
size: NA
D: NA
J: TRBJ1-4

CDR3: CSARDRDGANYGYTF
DNA: TGCAGTGCTAGAGATCGGGACGGAGCTAACTATGGCTACACCTTC
V: TRBV20-1
size: many
D: NA
J: TRBJ1-2

CDR3: CSACKNVQETQYF
DNA: TGCAGCGCTTGTAAAAACGTCCAAGAGACCCAGTACTTC
V: TRBV29-1
size: many
D: NA
J: TRBJ2-5

CDR3: CASSQQGLAGGTAKNIQYF
DNA: TGTGCCAGTAGCCAGCAGGGACTAGCGGGAGGGACGGCCAAAAACATTCAGTACTTC
V: TRBV19
size: NA
D: TRBD2
J: TRBJ2-4

CDR3: CSAVEANQPQHF
DNA: TGCAGCGCGGTAGAGGCCAATCAGCCCCAGCATTTT
V: TRBV29-1
size: many
D: NA
J: TRBJ1-5

CDR3: CASSSPPGHRSNTGELFF
DNA: TGCGCCAGCAGCTCTCCCCCTGGACACCGATCGAACACCGGGGAGCTGTTTTTT
V: TRBV5-1
size: many
D: NA
J: TRBJ2-2

CDR3: CASRNGLAKETQYF
DNA: TGCGCCAGCAGAAATGGACTAGCTAAAGAGACCCAGTACTTC
V: TRBV5-1
size: many
D: TRBD2
J: TRBJ2-5

CDR3: CASSVEGAGGETQYF
DNA: TGTGCCAGCAGCGTAGAAGGAGCGGGGGGAGAGACCCAGTACTTC
V: TRBV9
size: many
D: TRBD2
J: TRBJ2-5

CDR3: CASSLRTGNKETQYF
DNA: TGTGCCAGCAGCTTAAGGACAGGGAATAAGGAGACCCAGTACTTC
V: TRBV13
size: NA
D: TRBD1
J: TRBJ2-5

CDR3: CASSESGLEDYEQYF
DNA: TGCGCCAGCAGTGAGTCGGGACTCGAGGACTACGAGCAGTACTTC
V: TRBV10-1
size: many
D: NA
J: TRBJ2-7

CDR3: CASRAPGGSLFNEQFF
DNA: TGTGCCAGCAGGGCACCAGGAGGCTCCCTTTTTAATGAGCAGTTCTTC
V: TRBV12-3/TRBV12-4
size: NA
D: NA
J: TRBJ2-1

CDR3: CASSPGDVWAGANVLTF
DNA: TGCGCCAGCAGCCCGGGGGATGTGTGGGCTGGGGCCAACGTCCTGACTTTC
V: TRBV5-1
size: NA
D: NA
J: TRBJ2-6

CDR3: CAVEGQASYEQYF
DNA: TGTGCGGTAGAGGGACAGGCCTCCTACGAGCAGTACTTC
V: TRBV6-6
size: many
D: TRBD1
J: TRBJ2-7

CDR3: CSAGQTASGELFF
DNA: TGCAGCGCCGGACAGACGGCTTCCGGGGAGCTGTTTTTT
V: TRBV29-1
size: many
D: NA
J: TRBJ2-2

CDR3: CASSTGLAGTDTQYF
DNA: TGTGCCAGCAGTACTGGACTAGCGGGCACAGATACGCAGTATTTT
V: TRBV12-3/TRBV12-4
size: once
D: TRBD2
J: TRBJ2-3

CDR3: CASSFFPSGSGDTQYF
DNA: TGCGCCAGCAGCTTCTTTCCTAGCGGGAGCGGAGATACGCAGTATTTT
V: TRBV5-1
size: many
D: TRBD2
J: TRBJ2-3

CDR3: CSASATTGAAWGYTF
DNA: TGCAGTGCAAGCGCCACTACAGGGGCCGCTTGGGGCTACACCTTC
V: TRBV20-1
size: many
D: TRBD1
J: TRBJ1-2

CDR3: CASSPGQAGNEQFF
DNA: TGCGCCAGCAGCCCCGGACAGGCTGGGAATGAGCAGTTCTTC
V: TRBV5-1
size: NA
D: TRBD1
J: TRBJ2-1

CDR3: CASNIQGAPTAELFF
DNA: TGTGCCAGCAACATACAGGGGGCGCCCACCGCGGAGCTGTTTTTT
V: TRBV6-1
size: NA
D: TRBD1
J: TRBJ2-2